This TCR beta chain originates from a study of T cell repertoires in cytomegalovirus infection. Overall study findings and caveats: Summed frequency of public TCR beta families distinguished CMV carriers with the relevant HLA.

As concerns this clonotype: As yet, its antigen is unknown.

MiXCR was run by TCRdb on the reads, yielding one entry per CDR3 protein. Of roughly 300,000 distinct CDR3 sequences detected, 8% to 10% appear once; the ten largest clones hold about 4.5%. The sequencing sample was made of PBMCs. This receptor was obtained from a human donor in good health (CMV status not recorded). Some clones in this sample may be carry-over from other donors' samples.

CDR3 DNA: TGTGCCAGCAGTTCCCCGGGACTAGCGTCTCCTCTCTCCTACGAGCAGTACTTC. Residues: CASSSPGLASPLSYEQYF. The chain is built from TRBV7-2 and TRBJ2-7; 10 nucleotides match TRBD2. Losses at the gene ends were 6 bases for V and 0 bases for J; bases not matched to a gene: 14. The germline gives CDR1 SGHTA, CDR2 FQGNSA. The CDR3 has 18 residues.